This T cell receptor beta chain originates from a study of response to subunit inactivated influenza vaccine. Study-level results: That few new T cells are recruited by each seasonal influenza vaccination was the authors' suggestion.

Points on this clonotype: Its target is not known.

A single record per CDR3 protein comes from TCRdb applying MiXCR to the RT-PCR reads. The sample lists 650,000 to 850,000 distinct CDR3 sequences; around 13% were seen once. This TCR was recovered from a man between 50 and 59 years old who received an inactivated influenza vaccine. The material sequenced was PBMCs from blood, taken 14 to 15 days before vaccination.

CDR3 DNA sequence: TGTGCCAGCAGTAGGGGGGCTAGCGCATACAATGAGCAGTTCTTC. This codes for CASSRGASAYNEQFF. The rearrangement joins TRBV7-9 to TRBJ2-1; D may correspond to TRBD1 or TRBD2 (6 bases each). Germline CDR1 reads SEHNR; CDR2 reads FQNEAQ (reference sequence). V was clipped by 6 bases and J by 4 bases, with 16 bases between them. CDR3 length: 15 residues. Variable domain in full (rest from reference TRBV7-9 and TRBJ2-1): DTGVSQNPRHKITKRGQNVTFRCDPISEHNRLYWYRQTLGQGPEFLTYFQNEAQLEKSRLLSDRFSAERPKGSFSTLEIQRTEQGDSAMYLCASSRGASAYNEQFFGPGTRLTVL.